By sample fraction, the clone carrying this TCR beta chain is large. The sample belongs to a study of OX40 agonist ivuxolimab in advanced cancers. The CDR3 consists of 12 residues. Only in-frame clones appear in the TCRdb table, and some are missing; sequencing was by immunoSEQ multiplex PCR. The table lists some 50,000 clones, 81% of them singletons. Sample: CD4+ or CD8+ T cells sorted from blood, taken in a trial of the OX40 agonist ivuxolimab. This chain joins TRBV21-1 and TRBJ1-1; the DNA was not compared with TRBD1, the D call given in the table. TRBV21-1 corresponds to a pseudogene. The TCR was taken from an adult with an advanced solid tumor such as melanoma, head and neck, liver or kidney cancer. The CDR3 loop reads CASSQFRRGAFF. CDR3 bases: TGTGCCAGCAGCCAATTCCGCAGGGGAGCTTTCTTT.